These T cell receptor beta chains were read from a single sample in a study of cytomegalovirus exposure and HLA in healthy donors. Sequenced by immunoSEQ multiplex PCR; TCRdb stores in-frame clones only, minus some. The data hold 210,000 or so clones, with roughly 81% observed a single time. The sample comprised PBMCs. The receptors here all came from a girl aged 2-10 years in good health and CMV-seronegative. The CDR3 runs from the conserved cysteine through the conserved F or W. Each record gives: clone size, J gene, D gene, V gene, CDR3 protein, CDR3 DNA. D genes are given only for firm matches. For some rows the clone size is stated as once, few or many, or as a class when expanded; others skip it.

>-|TRBJ1-4|-|TRBV25-1
CASSEGTREKLFF
TGTGCCAGCAGTGAGGGGACAAGGGAAAAACTGTTTTTT
>-|TRBJ1-1|-|TRBV25-1
CASSAGNTEAFF
TGTGCCAGCAGTGCGGGAAACACTGAAGCTTTCTTT
>once|TRBJ2-5|-|TRBV5-1
CASSLVGGQETQYF
TGCGCCAGCAGCTTGGTAGGAGGGCAAGAGACCCAGTACTTC
>-|TRBJ2-1|-|TRBV5-6
CASSFSAFLASYNEQFF
TGTGCCAGCAGCTTCTCCGCGTTCCTCGCCTCCTACAATGAGCAGTTCTTC
>-|TRBJ2-7|-|TRBV7-8
CASSLVPDTSYEQYF
TGTGCCAGCAGCTTAGTCCCGGACACTTCCTACGAGCAGTACTTC
>-|TRBJ2-7|-|TRBV20-1
CSARGGYEQYF
TGCAGTGCTAGAGGCGGTTACGAGCAGTACTTC
>-|TRBJ2-3|-|TRBV5-4
CASSLGPGLGDTDTQYF
TGTGCCAGCAGCTTGGGACCGGGACTTGGGGACACAGATACGCAGTATTTT
>-|TRBJ1-2|TRBD1|TRBV6-6
CASSYSGLGTEYGYTF
TGTGCCAGCAGTTACTCAGGGTTGGGGACAGAATATGGCTACACCTTC
>-|TRBJ2-7|-|TRBV29-1
CSVLQGPYEQYF
TGCAGCGTCCTTCAGGGGCCCTACGAGCAGTACTTC
>-|TRBJ2-5|-|TRBV7-9
CASSLLGEVTQYF
TGTGCCAGCAGCTTATTGGGGGAGGTGACCCAGTACTTC
>-|TRBJ1-3|TRBD1|TRBV5-1
CASSSGQGRDTIYF
TGCGCCAGCAGCTCAGGACAGGGGCGCGACACCATATATTTT
>-|TRBJ2-3|TRBD2|TRBV7-3
CASSRTSGGYTDTQYF
TGTGCCAGCAGCCGGACTAGCGGGGGGTACACAGATACGCAGTATTTT
>-|TRBJ1-1|-|TRBV6-5
CASSYSAGREAFF
TGTGCCAGCAGTTACTCGGCAGGAAGAGAAGCTTTCTTT
>few|TRBJ2-1|-|TRBV4-1
CASSQSLGGNEQFF
TGCGCCAGCAGCCAATCACTAGGAGGAAATGAGCAGTTCTTC
>-|TRBJ2-1|-|TRBV25-1
CASSPQLDEQFF
TGTGCCAGCAGTCCTCAACTGGATGAGCAGTTCTTC
>-|TRBJ1-2|-|TRBV7-3
CASSLTVGGDGYTF
TGTGCCAGCAGCTTAACAGTTGGCGGGGATGGCTACACCTTC
>-|TRBJ2-5|TRBD1|TRBV2
CASSVGTGLVRDEETQYF
TGTGCCAGCAGTGTCGGGACAGGGTTGGTGAGGGATGAGGAGACCCAGTACTTC
>-|TRBJ1-5|TRBD1|TRBV7-8
CASSFTGTGNQPQHF
TGTGCCAGCAGCTTCACCGGGACAGGCAATCAGCCCCAGCATTTT
>-|TRBJ1-1|TRBD1|TRBV28
CASSLGQFNTEAFF
TGTGCCAGCAGTTTGGGACAGTTTAACACTGAAGCTTTCTTT
>few|TRBJ2-7|-|TRBV5-6
CASSLALQGSQYF
TGTGCCAGCAGCTTGGCCCTACAGGGATCGCAGTACTTC
>once|TRBJ2-2|-|TRBV5-4
CASSFSDKNGELFF
TGTGCCAGCAGCTTTAGCGATAAGAACGGGGAGCTGTTTTTT
>-|TRBJ2-1|TRBD1|TRBV19
CASWRGTGANEQFF
TGTGCCAGTTGGCGCGGGACAGGGGCCAATGAGCAGTTCTTC
>-|TRBJ2-5|-|TRBV9
CASAVGLGEEKTQYF
TGTGCCAGCGCGGTGGGGCTAGGGGAGGAGAAGACCCAGTACTTC
>-|TRBJ2-1|TRBD2|TRBV30
CAWRPTSGRSDEQFF
TGTGCCTGGAGGCCGACTAGCGGGAGGTCCGATGAGCAGTTCTTC
>-|TRBJ2-7|-|TRBV27
CASSYASGPSYEQYF
TGTGCCAGCAGTTATGCCTCGGGTCCCTCCTACGAGCAGTACTTC
>-|TRBJ2-7|TRBD1|TRBV7-9
CASSLSLLQGAGEQYF
TGTGCCAGCAGCTTATCACTCCTACAGGGGGCTGGGGAGCAGTACTTC
>-|TRBJ2-7|TRBD2|TRBV19
CASSTQTSGRSYEQYF
TGTGCCAGTAGTACGCAGACTAGCGGGAGGTCCTACGAGCAGTACTTC
>-|TRBJ2-7|TRBD1|TRBV7-9
CASSLGRGHREQYF
TGTGCCAGCAGCTTAGGCAGGGGGCATCGAGAGCAGTACTTC
>-|TRBJ2-5|TRBD2|TRBV19
CASSSFTSGGQETQYF
TGTGCCAGTAGTAGCTTCACTAGCGGGGGTCAAGAGACCCAGTACTTC
>-|TRBJ2-3|TRBD2|TRBV30
CAWSVRLAGPTDTQYF
TGTGCCTGGAGTGTACGACTAGCGGGGCCCACAGATACGCAGTATTTT
>-|TRBJ2-7|-|TRBV30
CAWSKIQGVTYEQYF
TGTGCCTGGAGTAAGATTCAAGGGGTTACGTACGAGCAGTACTTC
>-|TRBJ1-1|-|TRBV19
CASSIDHRRGNIEAFF
TGTGCCAGTAGTATAGATCATCGGAGAGGGAATATCGAAGCTTTCTTT
>-|TRBJ1-1|-|TRBV10-2
CASSEPRVNTEAFF
TGCGCCAGCAGTGAGCCGAGGGTGAACACTGAAGCTTTCTTT
>few|TRBJ2-4|TRBD2|TRBV7-2
CASSLRLAGEAGKNIQYF
TGTGCCAGCAGCTTACGACTAGCGGGAGAGGCTGGCAAAAACATTCAGTACTTC
>-|TRBJ2-4|TRBD2|TRBV2
CASRRGGASNIQYF
TGTGCCAGCAGGCGCGGGGGGGCCTCAAACATTCAGTACTTC
>-|TRBJ2-5|TRBD2|TRBV5-4
CASSLSAGGIQETQYF
TGTGCCAGCAGCTTGTCTGCGGGAGGCATACAAGAGACCCAGTACTTC
>-|TRBJ2-5|-|TRBV19
CASRPGGRETQYF
TGTGCCAGCCGTCCAGGGGGGAGAGAGACCCAGTACTTC
>-|TRBJ2-3|TRBD2|TRBV7-2
CASSLAASGRTDTQYF
TGTGCCAGCAGCTTAGCGGCTAGCGGGAGAACAGATACGCAGTATTTT
>-|TRBJ2-1|-|TRBV5-4
CASSLESEQFF
TGTGCCAGCAGTTTGGAGAGTGAGCAGTTCTTC
>once|TRBJ1-4|-|TRBV15
CATREGHFATNEKLFF
TGTGCCACCCGGGAGGGGCATTTTGCAACTAATGAAAAACTGTTTTTT
>-|TRBJ2-1|TRBD2|TRBV9
CASSVAGGTYNEQFF
TGTGCCAGCAGCGTAGCGGGGGGAACCTACAATGAGCAGTTCTTC
>-|TRBJ2-1|TRBD2|TRBV4-1
CASSLLAGGRNEQFF
TGCGCCAGCAGCCTACTAGCGGGAGGGCGCAATGAGCAGTTCTTC
>-|TRBJ2-5|TRBD1|TRBV19
CASSTDRVLETQYF
TGTGCCAGTAGTACGGACAGGGTACTAGAGACCCAGTACTTC
>-|TRBJ2-5|TRBD2|TRBV5-4
CASSLARGRAFGLQETQYF
TGTGCCAGCAGCTTGGCCCGTGGGAGGGCATTCGGTTTACAAGAGACCCAGTACTTC
>-|TRBJ1-6|-|TRBV6-9
CASRNLPLHF
TGTGCCAGCAGGAACTTACCCCTCCACTTT
>-|TRBJ2-7|-|TRBV2
CASSVMYGDEQYF
TGTGCCAGCTCGGTGATGTACGGGGACGAGCAGTACTTC
>-|TRBJ2-7|TRBD2|TRBV18
CASPRTSDTYEQYF
TGTGCCAGCCCCCGGACTAGCGACACCTACGAGCAGTACTTC
>-|TRBJ1-1|-|TRBV9
CASSQVTENTEAFF
TGTGCCAGCAGCCAAGTGACAGAGAACACTGAAGCTTTCTTT
>-|TRBJ2-1|-|TRBV7-3
CASSPTTPREQFF
TGTGCCAGCAGCCCGACGACACCTCGTGAGCAGTTCTTC
>-|TRBJ1-6|TRBD1|TRBV6-6
CASSRQGANSPLHF
TGTGCCAGCAGTCGACAGGGGGCTAATTCACCCCTCCACTTT
>-|TRBJ2-7|TRBD2|TRBV2
CASSLSGRGLYEQYF
TGTGCCAGCAGCCTTAGCGGGAGAGGTCTCTACGAGCAGTACTTC
>few|TRBJ2-7|TRBD2|TRBV29-1
CSVAYGTSGSHEQYF
TGCAGCGTTGCCTACGGGACTAGCGGGAGCCACGAGCAGTACTTC
>-|TRBJ1-6|-|TRBV6-1
CASIRSSSYNSPLHF
TGTGCCAGCATACGATCGAGCTCCTATAATTCACCCCTCCACTTT
>-|TRBJ2-3|-|TRBV21-1
CASSKAGRGTSDTQYF
TGTGCCAGCAGCAAAGCAGGCAGGGGGACCTCAGATACGCAGTATTTT
>-|TRBJ1-2|TRBD1|TRBV5-1
CASSFEDRYGYTF
TGCGCCAGCAGCTTTGAGGACAGGTATGGCTACACCTTC
>-|TRBJ2-1|-|TRBV7-6
CASSSDGGPDEQFF
TGTGCCAGCAGCTCCGACGGGGGGCCTGATGAGCAGTTCTTC
>-|TRBJ2-3|TRBD2|TRBV19
CASSFRLAIDTQYF
TGTGCCAGTAGTTTCCGACTAGCCATAGATACGCAGTATTTT